This entry lists 2 T cell receptor beta chains sequenced from one sample in a study of identical twins. One entry per CDR3 protein results from TCRdb running MiXCR on the 5' RACE reads. The table records 270,000 or so distinct CDR3 sequences, roughly 8.7% of them present only once. These data also featured in a second study, about yellow fever vaccine responses in identical twins.

Sequencing was carried out using CD8+ T cells sorted from blood. All receptors derive from a woman between 18 and 29 years old in good health.

The genes are TRBV12-3 or TRBV12-4 and TRBJ2-5; the match to TRBD2 covers 8 bases. V was pared by 3 bases and J by 1 base, with 7 bases of the junction left unmatched. The CDR3 length is 16 residues. The CDR3 DNA reads as TGTGCCAGCAGTTTCGCTGGCGGGGGGTTCCAAGAGACCCAGTACTTC. It is translated as CASSFAGGGFQETQYF.

This clonotype has a count of ten or more. The V and J genes are TRBV7-9 and TRBJ2-1; tentative D call: TRBD2 (6 bases). Per germline, CDR1 SEHNR and CDR2 FQNEAQ (reference sequence). V was shortened by 4 bases and J by 5 bases, with 6 bases between the two germline ends. The CDR3 runs to 12 residues. The CDR3 DNA follows: TGTGCCAGCAGCTGGGGGGACAATGAGCAGTTCTTC. Translation: CASSWGDNEQFF.